The T cell receptor beta chain described here comes from a study of early T cells in non-severe SARS-CoV-2 infection. Study outcomes and limitations: Anti-spike CD8 responses were favored in VDJdb matching, and private and CD4 specificities were missed.

The table lists this clonotype with many counts. The antigen remains unidentified. The CDR3 sequence is 14 residues long. Germline assignment: CDR1 KGHSH and CDR2 LQKENI. V was cut by 0 bases and J by 9 bases, with 15 bases left in between. Unique molecular identifiers were attached to individual cDNA molecules. TCRdb re-called the 5' RACE reads through MiXCR, storing one row per CDR3 protein. The sample consists of about 60,000 distinct CDR3 sequences, roughly 10% of them appearing once. Sequencing input: whole blood. The receptor was isolated from an adult who was a healthcare worker with PCR-confirmed SARS-CoV-2 infection or an uninfected control (not recorded which). This sequence joins TRBV18 and TRBJ2-7, with D perhaps matching TRBD2 (5 bases). As DNA, the CDR3 is TGTGCCAGCTCACCACCACTCGTCGGAGGAGGGCAGTACTTC. Its protein product is CASSPPLVGGGQYF.